This T cell receptor beta chain was recovered during a study of T cell repertoires in ileal Crohn's disease. Study as a whole: Every patient was operated on for stricturing (about 60%) or penetrating (approximately 39%) complications. The M6 sample came from neoterminal ileum during colonoscopy after surgery.

Time point defined: neoterminal ileum biopsy at postoperative endoscopy, about 6 months after surgery. Repertoires were generated with immunoSEQ multiplex PCR, while TCRdb's copy carries only in-frame clones and drops some. The sample gives 55,000 to 65,000 clones, around 90% of which show up once; 2% to 2.5% is in the top ten. About this clone itself: Its antigen is not identified.

Overall study findings and caveats: Mucosal expansions were suggested to be mainly CD8 T cells. All patients with clonality above 26.8% had endoscopic recurrence.

Per the germline V gene, CDR1 is SGDLS and CDR2 is YYNGEE. V dropped 0 bases and J dropped 5; count of bases not matched to a gene: 2. The CDR3 has 15 residues. The sequencing input was ileal tissue. The chain links TRBV9 to TRBJ2-5; the match to TRBD2 covers 12 bases. The receptor comes from an adult with Crohn's disease. The CDR3 is CASSVAGTSGETQYF. CDR3 nucleotides: TGTGCCAGCAGCGTAGCAGGGACTAGCGGGGAGACCCAGTACTTC.